The present entry profiles one T cell receptor (beta chain) with its context. Its antigen is still unknown. The data stem from a study of Tregs in tolerant kidney transplant recipients. Study-wide findings and caveats: Nucleotide sequences could not be compared across some patients' samples due to primer changes. The most relevant donor-specific Treg TCRbeta repertoire apparently came from expansion with activated donor B cells.

V gave up 0 bases and J gave up 5 bases, with 14 bases separating them. Per germline, CDR1 MNHNS and CDR2 SASEGT. The CDR3 has 16 residues. This table comes from immunoSEQ multiplex PCR, and its TCRdb copy is limited to in-frame clones, with some not included. Seen here are some 71,000 clones, about 89% observed once, and the top ten hold about 0.37%. The sample in question was CD4+ T cells from blood, obtained before the transplant. The origin of this receptor is a human donor who received a combined kidney and bone marrow transplant. This chain connects TRBV6-1 to TRBJ1-5; weak D call: TRBD1 (5 bases). The CDR3 reads CASSEAVGRVDQPQHF. The DNA for the CDR3 is TGTGCCAGCAGTGAAGCGGTGGGCAGGGTAGATCAGCCCCAGCATTTT.